This entry lists 20 T cell receptor beta chains sequenced from one sample in a study of shared clonotypes between healthy human individuals. The data were produced by immunoSEQ multiplex PCR, yet TCRdb's version contains in-frame clones alone and is incomplete. The repertoire has a few million clones, about 90% of them found once; the top ten carry about 0.36%. Sequencing was performed on naive CD4+ T cells from PBMCs. The subset was: CD45RA+ positively selected. The origin of the receptors is a man between 18 and 29 years old in good health. Some clones in this sample may be carry-over from other donors' samples.

The chain carries TRBV6-1 and TRBJ2-3; tentative D call: TRBD2 (5 bases). Trimming cost V 2 bases and J 5 bases, with 14 bases left between them. Germline assignment: CDR1 MNHNS and CDR2 SASEGT. The CDR3 is 15 amino acids. The DNA of the CDR3 is TGTGCCAGCAGTGAAACCCCCTGGGGAGAAGATACGCAGTATTTT. It is translated as CASSETPWGEDTQYF.

The CDR3 region is CASSLVTGPSSGNTIYF. DNA for the CDR3: TGTGCCAGCAGCTTAGTGACAGGCCCATCCTCTGGAAACACCATATATTTT. The V and J genes are TRBV11-2 and TRBJ1-3, with TRBD1 as a possible D gene (6 bases). The germline gives CDR1 SGHAT, CDR2 FQNNGV. The germline V and J ends were trimmed by 1 base and 0 bases, with 13 bases remaining between them. The CDR3 has 17 amino acids.

The J gene is TRBJ2-3, the V gene TRBV6-1; D not certain. The CDR3 spans 13 residues. Per the germline V gene, CDR1 is MNHNS and CDR2 is SASEGT. Trimming removed 3 bases from V and 6 bases from J, with 10 bases in between. The CDR3 sequence is CASSDWSGDTQYF. Written as DNA, the CDR3 is TGTGCCAGCAGTGATTGGTCCGGGGATACGCAGTATTTT.

The V gene is TRBV5-4, the J gene TRBJ1-2; 10 positions match TRBD1. V was clipped by 2 bases and J by 4 bases; unmatched bases: 2. The CDR3 has 14 amino acids. The germline V gene has CDR1 SGHNT and CDR2 YYREEE (reference sequence). The chain's CDR3 is CASSFRQGAYGYTF. The CDR3 nucleotides are TGTGCCAGCAGCTTCCGACAGGGGGCCTATGGCTACACCTTC.

The chain has TRBV25-1 and TRBJ2-3, with 9 positions matching TRBD1. V lost 5 bases, J lost 4 bases, and 7 bases stayed unmatched. Germline CDR1 is MGHDK and CDR2 is SYGVNS. CDR3 size: 15 residues. The CDR3 spells CASSLIGTGSDTQYF. The CDR3 DNA reads TGTGCCAGCAGTCTTATTGGGACAGGGTCAGATACGCAGTATTTT.

The J gene is TRBJ1-1, the V gene TRBV7-9; 7 nucleotides align to TRBD1. V lost 5 bases and J lost 0; bases outside the gene matches: 6. The length of the CDR3 is 15 residues. Germline CDR1 SEHNR, CDR2 FQNEAQ (reference sequence). The CDR3 bases are TGTGCCAGCAGCCCGACAGGGTTCATGAACACTGAAGCTTTCTTT. It codes for CASSPTGFMNTEAFF.

V and J are TRBV28 and TRBJ2-1; 11 bases line up with TRBD2. The germline CDR1 and CDR2 sequences are MDHEN and SYDVKM. The V gene end was trimmed by 4 bases and the J gene end by 9 bases; junction bases not matched to a gene: 11. The CDR3 totals 16 residues. The CDR3: CASSSTSGRNLGEQFF. CDR3 bases: TGTGCCAGCAGTTCCACTAGCGGGAGAAATCTGGGTGAGCAGTTCTTC. The full variable domain, with the rest looked up from reference TRBV28 and TRBJ2-1, is DVKVTQSSRYLVKRTGEKVFLECVQDMDHENMFWYRQDPGLGLRLIYFSYDVKMKEKGDIPEGYSVSREKKERFSLILESASTNQTSMYLCASSSTSGRNLGEQFFGPGTRLTVL.

This chain uses TRBV28 with TRBJ1-3; 10 bases are shared with TRBD1. V gave up 6 bases and J gave up 4 bases; unmatched junction bases: 9. This CDR3 is built from 16 residues. Germline assignment: CDR1 MDHEN and CDR2 SYDVKM. This CDR3 reads CASSTPGQGQGNTIYF. The DNA for the CDR3 is TGTGCCAGCAGCACTCCGGGACAGGGGCAGGGAAACACCATATATTTT.

The J gene is TRBJ2-7, the V gene TRBV4-2; D is unresolved. Deletions cut 2 bases from V and 6 bases from J, with 14 bases between. This CDR3 contains 14 residues. Looked up from germline, CDR1 is LGHNA and CDR2 is YNFKEQ. CDR3 region: CASSQRSPPGEQYF. The CDR3 nucleotides are TGTGCCAGCAGCCAACGCAGTCCCCCCGGCGAGCAGTACTTC.

This sequence joins TRBV6-1 and TRBJ2-5, with D possibly being TRBD1 (6 bases). This CDR3 contains 14 residues. The V end was cut by 2 bases, the J end by 5 bases, with 12 bases between. CDR1 and CDR2 from the germline V gene are MNHNS and SASEGT. The CDR3 DNA reads TGTGCCAGCAGTGAAATGGCAGGGGAGGAGACCCAGTACTTC. Protein: CASSEMAGEETQYF.

V gene TRBV10-3 combines with J gene TRBJ2-3; D not certain. The V end lost 11 bases, the J end lost 4 bases, and 16 bases lay between the germline ends. The CDR3 sequence is 13 residues long. CDR1 is ENHRY, CDR2 SYGVKD, per germline. The CDR3: CASGDPNSDTQYF. In DNA form, the CDR3 reads TGTGCCTCGGGCGATCCTAACTCAGATACGCAGTATTTT.

This chain links TRBV6-5 with TRBJ2-1; 8 bases align to TRBD1. The CDR3 consists of 12 residues. Germline V gene lookup returns CDR1 MNHEY and CDR2 SVGAGI. V was pared by 8 bases and J by 6 bases, with 3 bases of the junction left unmatched. CDR3 sequence reads: CASGDRSNEQFF. The CDR3 DNA follows: TGTGCCAGCGGGGACAGGAGCAATGAGCAGTTCTTC.

The rearrangement links TRBV5-1 to TRBJ2-2, with TRBD2 matching 7 bases. V shed 4 bases, J shed 6 bases, and the junction held 15 bases outside the gene matches. There are 17 residues in the CDR3. The germline V gene has CDR1 SGHRS and CDR2 YFSETQ. Here the CDR3 DNA reads TGCGCCAGCAGCCGGACTGGCCTTTGGGAGGGTCCCGGGGAGCTGTTTTTT. This codes for CASSRTGLWEGPGELFF.

The chain recombines TRBV30 with TRBJ2-7, with D unresolved. Germline V lookup: CDR1 GTSNPN, CDR2 SVGIG (reference sequence). This CDR3 is 13 amino acids long. Between the trimmed V and J ends, which lost 0 bases and 7 bases, there was a span of 13 bases. In DNA form, the CDR3 reads TGTGCCTGGAGTGTAGGGCTTGGTGGTGAGCAGTACTTC. Encoded protein: CAWSVGLGGEQYF. Drawing the rest from reference TRBV30 and TRBJ2-7, the complete variable domain is SQTIHQWPATLVQPVGSPLSLECTVEGTSNPNLYWYRQAAGRGLQLLFYSVGIGQISSEVPQNLSASRPQDRQFILSSKKLLLSDSGFYLCAWSVGLGGEQYFGPGTRLTVT.

V and J are TRBV9 and TRBJ2-2; a weak D match, TRBD2 (6 bases). Germline V gives CDR1 SGDLS, CDR2 YYNGEE. The CDR3 is 17 residues long. V lost 0 bases and J lost 4, with 16 bases in between. CDR3 nucleotides: TGTGCCAGCAGCGTAGCAGGGCTAGCGTTGAGCACCGGGGAGCTGTTTTTT. As protein: CASSVAGLALSTGELFF.

The rearrangement uses TRBV6-6 and TRBJ2-7; TRBD2 matches at 9 bases. The CDR3 length is 15 residues. Germline CDR1 is MNHNY and CDR2 is SVGAGI (reference sequence). V shed 4 bases, J shed 0 bases, and the junction held 4 bases outside the gene matches. The CDR3 reads CASSSSGVSSYEQYF. CDR3 nucleotide sequence: TGTGCCAGCAGTTCTAGCGGGGTAAGCTCCTACGAGCAGTACTTC.

The table lists this clone with a few counts. The CDR3 DNA is TGTGCCAGCAGCTTCGGGTTGAACACTGAAGCTTTCTTT. It is translated as CASSFGLNTEAFF. The V gene is TRBV5-4, the J gene TRBJ1-1; D is unresolved. The length of the CDR3 is 13 residues. V was clipped by 2 bases and J by 0 bases, with 5 bases between them. Per germline, CDR1 SGHNT and CDR2 YYREEE (reference sequence).

This clone showed up just a few times. J is TRBJ1-1 and V is TRBV19, with D uncertain. V was pared by 6 bases and J by 6 bases, with 8 bases between. Per the germline V gene, CDR1 is LNHDA and CDR2 is SQIVND (reference sequence). The CDR3 contains 11 residues. CDR3 coding DNA: TGTGCCAGTAGGGGTTCCTCTGAAGCTTTCTTT. The encoded protein is CASRGSSEAFF.

This clone has only one observation. The V call is TRBV11-2, the J call TRBJ2-7, with D possibly TRBD2 on 6 matching bases. This CDR3 is built from 14 residues. Looked up from germline, CDR1 is SGHAT and CDR2 is FQNNGV. Deletions cut 1 base from V and 3 bases from J, with 10 bases between. The DNA of the CDR3 is TGTGCCAGCAGCTTAGGGGCGGGGTACTACGAGCAGTACTTC. Protein: CASSLGAGYYEQYF. Together with reference TRBV11-2 and TRBJ2-7, the CDR3 gives the full variable domain: EAGVAQSPRYKIIEKRQSVAFWCNPISGHATLYWYQQILGQGPKLLIQFQNNGVVDDSQLPKDRFSAERLKGVDSTLKIQPAKLEDSAVYLCASSLGAGYYEQYFGPGTRLTVT.

This chain uses TRBV6-5 with TRBJ2-7, with D possibly being TRBD1 or TRBD2 (5 bases each). The CDR3 loop spans 12 amino acids. Germline V gene sequence: CDR1 MNHEY, CDR2 SVGAGI. Trimming stripped 10 bases from V and 3 bases from J, with 13 bases between. The CDR3 here is CATTGTYYEQYF. The CDR3 bases are TGTGCCACCACGGGGACCTACTACGAGCAGTACTTC.